This T cell receptor (beta chain) was obtained from a study of radiotherapy plus CTLA-4 blockade in lung cancer. Study-level information: Of the patients, about 20% showed objective responses and under 40% attained disease control. Broader study findings: Increased serum interferon-beta after radiation also reportedly predicted response strongly. Blood saw expansion of tumor-derived TCR clones after radiotherapy plus ipilimumab.

About this clone: Its target is unknown.

Clones were sequenced by immunoSEQ multiplex PCR, and TCRdb holds only the in-frame ones, with some missing. The sample includes some 66,000 clones, over 80% seen only once; the top ten take about 4.2%. From germline, CDR1 is SGHRS and CDR2 YFSETQ. The CDR3 is 15 amino acids. The V segment lost 3 bases and the J segment 8 bases; nucleotides outside the gene matches: 7. The receptor comes from a human donor with non-small cell lung cancer who had a partial response to radiotherapy plus ipilimumab. The starting material was peripheral blood, obtained from a patient treated with radiotherapy plus ipilimumab. The chain links TRBV5-1 to TRBJ2-1; TRBD2 matches at 11 bases. CDR3 DNA sequence: TGCGCCAGCAGCTACATAGCGGGAGGGCAGGATGAGCAGTTCTTC. Protein sequence: CASSYIAGGQDEQFF.